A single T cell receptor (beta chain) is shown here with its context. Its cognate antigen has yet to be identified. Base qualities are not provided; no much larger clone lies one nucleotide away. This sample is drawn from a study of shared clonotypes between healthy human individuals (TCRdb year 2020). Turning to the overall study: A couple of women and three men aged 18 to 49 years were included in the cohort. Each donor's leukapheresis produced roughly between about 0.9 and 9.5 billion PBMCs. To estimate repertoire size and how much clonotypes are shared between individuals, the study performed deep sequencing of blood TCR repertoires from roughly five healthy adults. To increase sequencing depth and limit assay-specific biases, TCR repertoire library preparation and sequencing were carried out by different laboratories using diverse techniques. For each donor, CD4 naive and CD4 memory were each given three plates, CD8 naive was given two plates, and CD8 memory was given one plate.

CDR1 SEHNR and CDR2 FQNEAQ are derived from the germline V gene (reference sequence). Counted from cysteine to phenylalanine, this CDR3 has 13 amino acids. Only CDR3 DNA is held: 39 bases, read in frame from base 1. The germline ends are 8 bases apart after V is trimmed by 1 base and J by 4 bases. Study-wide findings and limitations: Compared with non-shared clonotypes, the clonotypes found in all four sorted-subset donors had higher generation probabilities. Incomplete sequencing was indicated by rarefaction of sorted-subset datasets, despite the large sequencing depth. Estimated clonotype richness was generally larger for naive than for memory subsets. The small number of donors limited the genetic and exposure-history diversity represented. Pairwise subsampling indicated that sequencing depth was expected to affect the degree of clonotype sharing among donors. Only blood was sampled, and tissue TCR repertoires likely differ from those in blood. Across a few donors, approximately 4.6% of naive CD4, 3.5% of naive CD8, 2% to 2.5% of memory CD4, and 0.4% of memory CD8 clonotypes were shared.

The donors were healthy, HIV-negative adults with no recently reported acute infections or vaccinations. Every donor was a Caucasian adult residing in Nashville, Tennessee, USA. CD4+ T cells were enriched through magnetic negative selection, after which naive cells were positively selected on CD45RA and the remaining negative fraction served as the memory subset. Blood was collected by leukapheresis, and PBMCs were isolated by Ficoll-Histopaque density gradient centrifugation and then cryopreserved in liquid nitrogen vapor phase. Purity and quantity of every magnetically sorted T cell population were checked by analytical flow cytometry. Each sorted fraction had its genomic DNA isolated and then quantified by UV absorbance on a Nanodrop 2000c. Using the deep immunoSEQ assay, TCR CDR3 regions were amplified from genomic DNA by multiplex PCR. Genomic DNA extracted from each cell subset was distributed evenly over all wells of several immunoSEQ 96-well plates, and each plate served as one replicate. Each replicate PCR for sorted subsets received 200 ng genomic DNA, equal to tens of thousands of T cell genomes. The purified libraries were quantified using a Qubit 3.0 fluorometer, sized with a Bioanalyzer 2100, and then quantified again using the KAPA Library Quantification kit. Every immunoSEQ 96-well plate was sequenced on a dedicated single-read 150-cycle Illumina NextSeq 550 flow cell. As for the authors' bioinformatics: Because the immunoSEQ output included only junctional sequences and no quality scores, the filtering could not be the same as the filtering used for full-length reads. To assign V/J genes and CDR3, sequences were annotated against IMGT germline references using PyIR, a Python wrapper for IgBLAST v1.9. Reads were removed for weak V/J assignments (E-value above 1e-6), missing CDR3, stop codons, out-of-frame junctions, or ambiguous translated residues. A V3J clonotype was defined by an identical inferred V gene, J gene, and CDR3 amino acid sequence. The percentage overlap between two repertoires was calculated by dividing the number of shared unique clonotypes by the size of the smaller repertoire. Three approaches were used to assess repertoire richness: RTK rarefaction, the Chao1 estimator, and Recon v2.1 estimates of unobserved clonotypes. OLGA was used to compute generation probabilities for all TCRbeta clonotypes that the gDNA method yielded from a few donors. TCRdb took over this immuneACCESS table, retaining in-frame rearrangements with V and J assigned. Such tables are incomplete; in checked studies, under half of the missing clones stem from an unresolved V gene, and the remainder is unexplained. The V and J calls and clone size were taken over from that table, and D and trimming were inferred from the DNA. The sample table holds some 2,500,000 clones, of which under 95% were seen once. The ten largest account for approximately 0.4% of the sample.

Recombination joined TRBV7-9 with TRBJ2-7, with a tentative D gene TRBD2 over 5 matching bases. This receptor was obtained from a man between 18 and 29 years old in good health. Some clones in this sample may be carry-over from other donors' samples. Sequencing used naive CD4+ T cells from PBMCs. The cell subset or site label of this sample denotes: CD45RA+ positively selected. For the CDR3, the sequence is CASSLVGVYEQYF. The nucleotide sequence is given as TGTGCCAGCAGCTTAGTCGGGGTGTACGAGCAGTACTTC.